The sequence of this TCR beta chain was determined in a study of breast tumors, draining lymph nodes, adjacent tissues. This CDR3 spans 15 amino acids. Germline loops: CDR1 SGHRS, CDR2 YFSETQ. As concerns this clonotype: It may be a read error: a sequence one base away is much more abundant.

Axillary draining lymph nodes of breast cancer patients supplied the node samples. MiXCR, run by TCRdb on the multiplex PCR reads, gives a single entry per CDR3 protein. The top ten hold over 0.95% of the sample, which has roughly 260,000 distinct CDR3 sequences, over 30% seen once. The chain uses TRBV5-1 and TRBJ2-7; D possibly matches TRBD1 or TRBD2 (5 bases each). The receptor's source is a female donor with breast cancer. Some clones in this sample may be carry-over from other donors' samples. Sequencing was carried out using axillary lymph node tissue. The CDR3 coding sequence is TGCGCCAGCAGCTTGGGGGGGACCCTCCTATACGAGCAGTGCTTC. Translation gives CASSLGGTLLYEQCF.